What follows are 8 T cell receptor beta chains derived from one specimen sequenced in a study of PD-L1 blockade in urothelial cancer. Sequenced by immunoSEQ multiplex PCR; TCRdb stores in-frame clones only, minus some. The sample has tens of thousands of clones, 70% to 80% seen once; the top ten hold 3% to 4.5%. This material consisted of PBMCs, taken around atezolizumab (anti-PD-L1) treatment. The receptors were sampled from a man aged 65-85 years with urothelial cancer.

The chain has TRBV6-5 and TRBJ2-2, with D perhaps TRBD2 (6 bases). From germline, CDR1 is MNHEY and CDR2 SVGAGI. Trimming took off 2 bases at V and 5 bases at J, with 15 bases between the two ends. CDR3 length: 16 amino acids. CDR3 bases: TGTGCCAGCAGTTACGAGGGACTCCCAGGGACCGGGGAGCTGTTTTTT. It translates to CASSYEGLPGTGELFF.

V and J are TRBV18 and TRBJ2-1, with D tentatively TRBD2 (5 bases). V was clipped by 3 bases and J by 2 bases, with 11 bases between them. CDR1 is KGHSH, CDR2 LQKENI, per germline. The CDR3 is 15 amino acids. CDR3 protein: CASSPGSGAYNEQFF. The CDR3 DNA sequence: TGTGCCAGCTCACCTGGGAGCGGCGCCTACAATGAGCAGTTCTTC.

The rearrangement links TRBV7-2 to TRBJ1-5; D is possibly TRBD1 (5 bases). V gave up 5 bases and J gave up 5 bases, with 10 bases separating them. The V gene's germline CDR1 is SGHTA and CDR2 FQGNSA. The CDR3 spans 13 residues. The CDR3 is CASSVRGDQPQHF. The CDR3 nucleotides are TGTGCCAGCAGCGTTAGGGGCGATCAGCCCCAGCATTTT.

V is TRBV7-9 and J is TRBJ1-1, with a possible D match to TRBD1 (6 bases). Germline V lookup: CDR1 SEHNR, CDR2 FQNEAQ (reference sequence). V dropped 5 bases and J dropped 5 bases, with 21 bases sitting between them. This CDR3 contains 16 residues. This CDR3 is CASSKQGSLSPTEAFF. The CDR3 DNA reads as TGTGCCAGCAGCAAACAGGGAAGTCTCAGTCCTACTGAAGCTTTCTTT.

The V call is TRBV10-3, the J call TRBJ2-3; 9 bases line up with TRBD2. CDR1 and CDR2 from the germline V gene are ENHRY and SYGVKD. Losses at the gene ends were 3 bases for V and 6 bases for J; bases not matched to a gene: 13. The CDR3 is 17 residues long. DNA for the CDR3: TGTGCCATCAGTGACCCATCGATAAGCGGGGGGCTGGATACGCAGTATTTT. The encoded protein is CAISDPSISGGLDTQYF.

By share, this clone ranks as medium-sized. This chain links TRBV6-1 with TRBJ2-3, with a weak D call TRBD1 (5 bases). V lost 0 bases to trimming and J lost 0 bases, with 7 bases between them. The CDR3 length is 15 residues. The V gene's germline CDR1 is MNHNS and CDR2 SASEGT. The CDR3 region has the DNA TGTGCCAGCAGTGAAGCTCCAGGGAGCACAGATACGCAGTATTTT. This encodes CASSEAPGSTDTQYF.

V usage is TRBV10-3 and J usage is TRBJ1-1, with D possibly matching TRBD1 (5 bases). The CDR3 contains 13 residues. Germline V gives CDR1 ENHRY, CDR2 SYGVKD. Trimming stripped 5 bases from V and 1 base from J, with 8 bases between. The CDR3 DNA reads TGTGCCATCAGTCTTCAGGGGAACACTGAAGCTTTCTTT. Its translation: CAISLQGNTEAFF.

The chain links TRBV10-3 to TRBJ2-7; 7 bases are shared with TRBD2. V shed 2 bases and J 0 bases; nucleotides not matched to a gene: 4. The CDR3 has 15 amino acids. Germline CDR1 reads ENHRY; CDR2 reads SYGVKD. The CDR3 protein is CAISETGLVSYEQYF. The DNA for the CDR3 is TGTGCCATCAGTGAGACCGGACTAGTCTCCTACGAGCAGTACTTC.